Following are 9 T cell receptor beta chains from one sample sequenced in a study of T cell clonality in common variable immunodeficiency. This table comes from immunoSEQ multiplex PCR, and its TCRdb copy is limited to in-frame clones, with some not included. The repertoire has 30,000 to 35,000 clones, none seen only once; the ten largest take roughly 6.7%. Their antigen targets remain unknown. Study-level findings and limits: Reportedly, TCR beta sequences from common variable immunodeficiency showed fewer deletions and N-nucleotide insertions.

Input material: peripheral blood mononuclear cells. The receptor set was obtained from a human donor with common variable immunodeficiency.

This clone was seen many times. The CDR3 is cut off 3 residues early in the read; its end comes from the germline J gene. The rearrangement uses TRBV9 and TRBJ2-1; perhaps TRBD2 as D (5 bases). The CDR3 loop spans 15 amino acids. With 4 bases removed from V and 4 bases from J, the gap between germline ends came to 15 bases. Germline values: CDR1 SGDLS, CDR2 YYNGEE. Partial CDR3 DNA: TGTGCCAGCAGCCCCGAGGGTACCCCGTACAATGAG. It yields the protein CASSPEGTPYNE. The full CDR3 reads CASSPEGTPYNEQFF.

In its sample, this clone was seen a few times. The CDR3 reads CASSVGGTIYEQYF. The sequenced CDR3 bases are TGTGCCAGCAGCGTAGGCGGGACTATCTACGAG. The chain couples TRBV7-9 to TRBJ2-7; 7 bases map to TRBD2. The read ends 3 residues before the CDR3 terminus; that terminus is restored from the germline J gene. Germline V gene lookup returns CDR1 SEHNR and CDR2 FQNEAQ (reference sequence). Trimming cost V 5 bases and J 3 bases; bases outside gene matches: 7. The CDR3 has 14 amino acids.

In this sample, this clone turned up a few times. The read gets to within 3 residues of the CDR3 end, and the germline J gene fills in the rest. V and J are TRBV7-3 and TRBJ2-1; 11 nucleotides match TRBD2. The ends lost 1 base at V and 5 bases at J; junction bases unmatched: 16. The CDR3 is 20 amino acids. Per the germline V gene, CDR1 is SGHTA and CDR2 is FQGTGA. The CDR3 protein is CASSLNAGSGRAFWDNEQFF. The covered CDR3 bases are TGTGCCAGCAGCTTAAACGCAGGTAGCGGGAGGGCCTTCTGGGACAATGAG.

This clone was picked up a small number of times. The read stops 3 residues short of the end of the CDR3; the missing end is completed from the germline J gene. The gene calls are TRBV30 and TRBJ1-4; tentatively, D is TRBD1 (6 bases). The CDR3 length is 14 residues. Trimming pared 3 bases from V and 6 bases from J, leaving 14 bases between. Per germline, CDR1 GTSNPN and CDR2 SVGIG (reference sequence). The CDR3 spells CAWRGQRIYEKLFF. The DNA read from the CDR3 is TGTGCCTGGAGAGGACAGAGAATTTATGAAAAA.

To note about this clone: The CDR3 goes on 3 residues after the read ends, and that part is filled in from the germline J gene. This chain links TRBV6-1 with TRBJ2-7, with 11 bases identical to TRBD2. Germline V gene data show CDR1 as MNHNS and CDR2 as SASEGT. V gave up 4 bases and J gave up 4 bases; unmatched junction bases: 6. The CDR3 extends over 15 amino acids. CDR3 amino acids: CASSARLAGYYEQYF. The CDR3 DNA, read in part, is TGTGCCAGCAGTGCAAGACTAGCGGGATATTACGAG.

This clone was seen repeatedly, ten times or more. The junction departs from the called germline gene at one end, perhaps through a read error. The sequence runs out 3 residues before the end of the CDR3; the remainder is reconstructed from the germline J gene. The V call is TRBV4-2, the J call TRBJ2-7, with a weak D call TRBD2 (6 bases). Germline V lookup: CDR1 LGHNA, CDR2 YNFKEQ. The CDR3 is 15 residues long. This CDR3 is CASSQGLSASYEQYF. CDR3 DNA, as far as it was read: TGCGCCAGCAGCCAGGGACTTTCGGCGTCCTACGAG.

Within the sample, this clone is medium-sized. The read ends 3 residues early relative to the CDR3; the germline J gene fills the gap. The chain recombines TRBV15 with TRBJ1-4; 7 bases map to TRBD1. The CDR3 is made up of 13 amino acids. Germline CDR1 and CDR2: LNHNV and YYDKDF (reference sequence). CDR3 sequence reads: CATSGDSREKLFF. The covered CDR3 bases are TGTGCCACCAGTGGGGACAGCCGGGAGAAA.

This clone was seen repeatedly, ten times or more. The CDR3 is CASTSENRGGTEAFF. The covered CDR3 bases are TGTGCCAGCACCTCCGAGAACAGGGGTGGGACTGAA. This chain links TRBV5-5 with TRBJ1-1; 7 bases fit TRBD1. The CDR3 is cut off 3 residues early in the read; its end comes from the germline J gene. Germline lookup yields CDR1 SGHKS and CDR2 YYEKEE (reference sequence). The CDR3 sequence is 15 residues long. V lost 6 bases to trimming and J lost 5 bases; unmatched junction nucleotides: 13.

This clone has a count of ten or more. Read data end 3 residues before the CDR3 end; the end is taken from the germline J gene. This chain joins TRBV18 and TRBJ1-1; a possible D gene is TRBD1 (6 bases). Trimming removed 6 bases from V and 4 bases from J, with 18 bases in between. Looked up from germline, CDR1 is KGHSH and CDR2 is LQKENI. This CDR3 contains 15 residues. The CDR3 reads CASSPVTGQSTEAFF. Partial CDR3 DNA: TGTGCCAGCTCCCCAGTGACAGGACAATCCACTGAA.